These T cell receptor beta chains were read from a single sample in a study of CD8 T cells in Susac syndrome. TCRdb recomputed calls from the immunoSEQ multiplex PCR reads with MiXCR, one row per CDR3 protein. The repertoire holds over 300,000 distinct CDR3 sequences, with roughly 94% as singletons. Sequencing used CD4+ T cells from PBMCs. The receptor source for this set is a human donor with multiple sclerosis. CDR3s include the opening cysteine and the closing phenylalanine or tryptophan.

v_gene,CDR3aa
TRBV5-1,CASSLAVLRQGRDTEAFF
TRBV29-1,CSVEGEGEKLFF
TRBV3-1,CASSQGRGVEQFF
TRBV6-5,CASSYSGRHSGANVLTF
TRBV20-1,CSATQQGKSGAEAFF
TRBV4-3,CASSQDAVEARVGYTF
TRBV5-1,CASSFPGQGAKGGYNEQFF
TRBV2,CASSAGRRRSNSPLHF
TRBV19,CASQKGLPFQPQHF
TRBV25-1,CASSEGGHTQYF
TRBV12-3/TRBV12-4,CASSRQGLGRGSYNEQFF
TRBV7-2,CASSLMQVGDRDTEAFF
TRBV29-1,CSVGVSGQGNEKLFF
TRBV3-1,CASSQGNTEAFF
TRBV7-2,CASSLGHGDTEAFF
TRBV27,CASSPPPGRNYEQYF
TRBV12-3/TRBV12-4,CASSGTGGVTEAFF
TRBV10-1,CASSGDASGNTIYF
TRBV7-9,CASSLSRGSPNQPQHF
TRBV10-3,CATRGPSYNEQFF
TRBV6-1,CASRRSTAMTSGGSYNEQFF
TRBV12-3/TRBV12-4,CASSPGTGSPEQYF
TRBV3-1,CASSQRGVYGYTF
TRBV20-1,CSARTSFYEQYF
TRBV23-1,CAREWVGNYGYTF
TRBV27,CASSVVRADPREQYF
TRBV14,CASSQRQGVRGDTQYF
TRBV9,CASSGRQGGETQYF
TRBV4-2,CASSQGSGERITGELFF
TRBV29-1,CSVATLEVYEQYF
TRBV3-1,CASSQLPLRQGGVETQYF
TRBV7-8,CASSPTRAPGKLFF
TRBV19,CASHKNYGYTF
TRBV5-4,CASSFYRDRVNNEQFF
TRBV29-1,CSVGRSEEKLFF
TRBV11-3,CASSGGNEQYF
TRBV6-5,CASSYAGIRKDINGYTF
TRBV20-1,CSATRDLGADTQYF
TRBV14,CASSQELRGGRSTEAFF
TRBV14,CASSQDGTWGRVQYF
TRBV29-1,CSVGGRGDPRPEAFF
TRBV10-3,CAISDSGTGANEQFF
TRBV19,CASSPQGTSYEQYF